The 19 T cell receptor beta chains presented below share a single source sample, sequenced in a study of breast tumors, draining lymph nodes, adjacent tissues (dated by TCRdb to 2016 to 2018). Library preparation employed multiplex PCR. The listed sequencing device is Illumina HiSeq 2000. Using fastp at Q25 and MiXCR, TCRdb reprocessed the public reads and kept productive beta chains. Rows are unified per CDR3 protein, each entry keeping the most common DNA and genes. The sample table shows 150,000 to 200,000 distinct CDR3 sequences, and approximately 31% are seen once. The ten largest make up about 4.3% of the sample. Lymph node samples came from the axillary draining lymph nodes of breast cancer patients. The sample consisted of axillary lymph node tissue. These receptors were taken from a female donor with breast cancer. Some clones in this sample may be carry-over from other donors' samples.

The count of this clonotype is one. An end of the junction differs from the germline gene, which may be a read error. The V gene is TRBV5-6, the J gene TRBJ1-2; weak D call: TRBD1 (5 bases). The CDR3 has 14 amino acids. The germline CDR1 and CDR2 sequences are SGHDT and YYEEEE. In DNA form, the CDR3 reads TGTGCCAGCAGCTCTACAGGAGCCTACTATGGCTACATCTTC. Translation: CASSSTGAYYGYIF.

This clonotype was detected many times. A much larger clone is a single base away; this may be a read error. Likely a read error: the CDR3 ends without its conserved phenylalanine or tryptophan. The chain is built from TRBV7-9 and TRBJ2-7; D not resolved. This CDR3 has 14 residues. Deletions cut 4 bases from V and 1 base from J, with 11 bases between. Germline values: CDR1 SEHNR, CDR2 FQNEAQ (reference sequence). CDR3 coding DNA: TGTGCCAGCAGCTCAACCGACGATTCCTACGAGCAGTACCTC. Protein product: CASSSTDDSYEQYL.

This clonotype was counted between two and nine times. V usage is TRBV7-3 and J usage is TRBJ1-1; D is ambiguous. There are 14 residues in the CDR3. The germline CDR1 and CDR2 sequences are SGHTA and FQGTGA. V gave up 1 base and J gave up 0 bases, with 6 bases separating them. This chain's CDR3 is CASSLIPVNTEAFF. The CDR3 bases are TGTGCCAGCAGCTTAATTCCGGTGAACACTGAAGCTTTCTTT.

This clonotype was found many times. The J gene is TRBJ2-1, the V gene TRBV20-1, with 13 bases fitting TRBD2. The ends lost 3 bases at V and 6 bases at J; junction bases unmatched: 5. The CDR3 length is 15 residues. Germline assignment: CDR1 DFQATT and CDR2 SNEGSKA (reference sequence). CDR3 amino acids: CSASLGLAGSNEQFF. In DNA, the CDR3 is TGCAGTGCTAGTCTGGGACTAGCGGGGTCCAATGAGCAGTTCTTC.

The chain is built from TRBV2 and TRBJ2-2; 8 bases are a match to TRBD1. The V and J ends lost 7 bases and 7 bases, in that order; junction bases with no gene match: 11. The CDR3 covers 15 residues. CDR1 and CDR2 (germline): SNHLY, FYNNEI. The CDR3 DNA follows: TGTGCCAGCACCCTGGACGGACAGGGTTACGGGGAGCTGTTTTTT. Translating it yields CASTLDGQGYGELFF.

The chain couples TRBV7-2 to TRBJ2-5; perhaps TRBD1 as D (7 bases). The CDR3 is 16 amino acids. The germline V gene encodes CDR1 SGHTA and CDR2 FQGNSA. V was cut by 4 bases and J by 2 bases, with 17 bases left in between. CDR3 bases: TGTGCCAGCAGCTGGACGGACGGGGGACAGCAAGAGACCCAGTACTTC. Protein product: CASSWTDGGQQETQYF.

This chain links TRBV28 with TRBJ2-2; 7 bases are shared with TRBD2. The CDR3 loop spans 16 amino acids. CDR1 is MDHEN and CDR2 is SYDVKM in the germline V gene. V dropped 7 bases and J dropped 6; count of bases not matched to a gene: 14. The CDR3 nucleotides read TGTGCCAGCAAACCCGGGACTAAGAGTGCGTCCGGGGAGCTGTTTTTT. Its protein product is CASKPGTKSASGELFF.

This clonotype was seen at least ten times. A much larger clone is a single base away; this may be a read error. The chain combines TRBV15 with TRBJ1-4; a possible D gene is TRBD1 (6 bases). Per the germline V gene, CDR1 is LNHNV and CDR2 is YYDKDF (reference sequence). This CDR3 is 13 amino acids long. CDR3 sequence: CATSGQRNEKLLF. The CDR3 DNA follows: TGTGCCACCAGCGGACAGCGGAATGAAAAACTGCTTTTT.

This clonotype has only one observation. A junction end diverges from the germline sequence, so it may reflect a read error. The gene calls are TRBV7-3 and TRBJ2-2, with 8 bases fitting TRBD2. CDR3 length equals 15 residues. Germline V CDR1 and CDR2: SGHTA, FQGTGA. The CDR3 loop reads CASSLTGGHGGELFF. The CDR3 DNA reads as TGTGCCAGCAGCCTAACGGGGGGGCACGGCGGGGAGCTGTTTTTT.

The CDR3 sequence is CASLGRGTGYTEAFF. For the CDR3, the DNA is TGTGCCAGCCTCGGGAGGGGGACAGGGTACACTGAAGCTTTCTTT. V usage is TRBV6-5 and J usage is TRBJ1-1, with 9 bases identical to TRBD1. The CDR3 has 15 amino acids. J gave up 3 bases and V 8 bases, and 10 bases lay outside the gene matches. The germline gives CDR1 MNHEY, CDR2 SVGAGI.

Comment on this clonotype: The CDR3 carries no conserved terminal phenylalanine or tryptophan, so it likely arises from a read error. The V call is TRBV2, the J call TRBJ1-6, with D possibly matching TRBD1 (6 bases). The germline V gene encodes CDR1 SNHLY and CDR2 FYNNEI. This CDR3 comprises 16 residues. The V end was cut by 3 bases, the J end by 2 bases, with 11 bases between. The CDR3 here is CASSDSRGTYNSPLHL. CDR3 nucleotide sequence: TGTGCCAGCAGTGACTCCAGGGGAACCTATAATTCACCCCTCCACCTT.

This clonotype was seen ten or more times. This CDR3 is CASSIDKQETQYF. The DNA of the CDR3 is TGTGCCAGTAGTATTGACAAGCAAGAGACCCAGTACTTC. The chain has TRBV19 and TRBJ2-5; no clear D gene. The CDR3 runs 13 residues. Trimming took 3 bases from V and 2 from J, leaving 7 bases between them. Germline assignment: CDR1 LNHDA and CDR2 SQIVND (reference sequence).

This clonotype has at least ten counts. This sequence joins TRBV11-2 and TRBJ2-1; 9 bases are shared with TRBD1. Germline trimming cut 1 base from V and 3 bases from J; bases unmatched to any gene: 1. CDR1 and CDR2 (germline): SGHAT, FQNNGV. The CDR3 spans 15 residues. The chain's CDR3 is CASSLGDRVYNEQFF. CDR3 bases: TGTGCCAGCAGCTTAGGGGACAGGGTCTACAATGAGCAGTTCTTC. Using reference TRBV11-2 and TRBJ2-1 for the parts outside the CDR3, the full variable domain is EAGVAQSPRYKIIEKRQSVAFWCNPISGHATLYWYQQILGQGPKLLIQFQNNGVVDDSQLPKDRFSAERLKGVDSTLKIQPAKLEDSAVYLCASSLGDRVYNEQFFGPGTRLTVL.

The rearrangement joins TRBV18 to TRBJ1-2; 9 bases fit TRBD1. The CDR3 loop spans 14 amino acids. The germline V gene encodes CDR1 KGHSH and CDR2 LQKENI. V was pared by 2 bases and J by 5 bases, with 3 bases of the junction left unmatched. CDR3 sequence: CASSPTGGWYGYTF. The CDR3 DNA reads as TGTGCCAGCTCACCAACAGGGGGCTGGTATGGCTACACCTTC. Drawing the rest from reference TRBV18 and TRBJ1-2, the complete variable domain is NAGVMQNPRHLVRRRGQEARLRCSPMKGHSHVYWYRQLPEEGLKFMVYLQKENIIDESGMPKERFSAEFPKEGPSILRIQQVVRGDSAAYFCASSPTGGWYGYTFGSGTRLTVV.

This clonotype was counted many times. The chain joins TRBV5-1 to TRBJ2-3; 8 bases match TRBD2. Germline values: CDR1 SGHRS, CDR2 YFSETQ. V lost 4 bases and J lost 5; bases outside the gene matches: 6. CDR3 size: 14 residues. DNA for the CDR3: TGCGCCAGCAGCCTAAGCGGGAGTGGAGATACGCAGTATTTT. Its translation is CASSLSGSGDTQYF.

This clonotype occurred many times. The chain has TRBV19 and TRBJ1-2; D possibly corresponds to TRBD1 (6 bases). Germline CDR1 LNHDA, CDR2 SQIVND (reference sequence). The CDR3 sequence is 15 residues long. The V gene lost 7 bases and the J gene lost 3 bases, with 18 bases spanning the gap. The DNA for the CDR3 is TGTGCCAGTAAGCCAGGGGCCGCGAGGCACTATGGCTACACCTTC. The encoded protein is CASKPGAARHYGYTF.

J is TRBJ2-7 and V is TRBV5-1; 9 bases match TRBD1. The CDR3 sequence is 14 residues long. With 5 bases clipped from V and 6 bases from J, the junction kept 9 bases outside the gene matches. Germline CDR1 is SGHRS and CDR2 is YFSETQ. Here the CDR3 reads CASRRGQGASEQYF. In DNA, the CDR3 is TGCGCCAGCAGAAGGGGACAGGGAGCGAGCGAGCAGTACTTC.

This clonotype was seen many times. This chain links TRBV6-1 with TRBJ1-4, with D perhaps matching TRBD1 (6 bases). The germline CDR1 and CDR2 sequences are MNHNS and SASEGT. This CDR3 has 14 amino acids. Deletions cut 0 bases from V and 8 bases from J, with 10 bases between. The CDR3 coding sequence is TGTGCCAGCAGTGAAGCGGACAGAAAAGAAAAACTGTTTTTT. It specifies CASSEADRKEKLFF.

Comments on this clonotype: A much larger clone differs from this one at a single base, so this may be a read error. The V call is TRBV11-2, the J call TRBJ2-7; perhaps TRBD1 as D (6 bases). Trimming cost V 0 bases and J 6 bases, with 21 bases left between them. This CDR3 is 17 amino acids long. Germline CDR1 SGHAT, CDR2 FQNNGV. The CDR3 region has the DNA TGTGCCAGCAGCTTAGATGAGTGGTCGGCAGGGGACACCGAGCAGTACTTC. Protein product: CASSLDEWSAGDTEQYF.